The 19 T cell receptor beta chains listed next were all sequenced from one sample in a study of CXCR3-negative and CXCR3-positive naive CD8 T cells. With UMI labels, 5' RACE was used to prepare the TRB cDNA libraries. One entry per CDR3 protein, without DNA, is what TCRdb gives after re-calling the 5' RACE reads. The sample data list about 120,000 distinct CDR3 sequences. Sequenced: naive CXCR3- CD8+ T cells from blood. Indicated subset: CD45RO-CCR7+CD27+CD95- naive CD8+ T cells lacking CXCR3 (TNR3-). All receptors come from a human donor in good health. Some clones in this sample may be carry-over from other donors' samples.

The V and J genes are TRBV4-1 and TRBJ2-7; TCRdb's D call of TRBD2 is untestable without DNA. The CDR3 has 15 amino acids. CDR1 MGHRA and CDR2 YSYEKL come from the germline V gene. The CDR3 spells CASSYLAAAPHEQYF.

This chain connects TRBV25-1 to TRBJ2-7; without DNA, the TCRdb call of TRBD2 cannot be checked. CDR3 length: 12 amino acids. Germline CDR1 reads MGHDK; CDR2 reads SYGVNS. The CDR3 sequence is CASRYGSYEQYF.

CDR3 in amino acids: CSVDAPDRYEQYF. The chain links TRBV29-1 to TRBJ2-7; the TRBD1 assignment by TCRdb is unverifiable without DNA. The CDR3 loop spans 13 amino acids. CDR1 and CDR2 from the germline V gene are SQVTM and ANQGSEA.

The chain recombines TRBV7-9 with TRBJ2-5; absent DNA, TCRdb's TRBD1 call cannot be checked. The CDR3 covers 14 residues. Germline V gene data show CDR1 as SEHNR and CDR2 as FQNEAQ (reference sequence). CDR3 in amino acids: CASSSRDREETQYF.

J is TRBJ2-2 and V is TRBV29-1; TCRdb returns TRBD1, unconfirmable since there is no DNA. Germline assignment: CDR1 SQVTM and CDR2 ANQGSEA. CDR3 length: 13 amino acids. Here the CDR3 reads CSVAPRNTGELFF.

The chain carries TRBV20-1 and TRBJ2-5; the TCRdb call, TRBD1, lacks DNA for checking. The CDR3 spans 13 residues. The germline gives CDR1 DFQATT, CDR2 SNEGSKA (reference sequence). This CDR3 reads CSARGGTGPTQYF.

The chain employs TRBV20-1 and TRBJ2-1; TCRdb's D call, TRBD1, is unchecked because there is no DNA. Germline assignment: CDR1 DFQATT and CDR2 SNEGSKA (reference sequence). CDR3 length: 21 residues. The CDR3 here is CSARDLNPGQGESYSYNEQFF.

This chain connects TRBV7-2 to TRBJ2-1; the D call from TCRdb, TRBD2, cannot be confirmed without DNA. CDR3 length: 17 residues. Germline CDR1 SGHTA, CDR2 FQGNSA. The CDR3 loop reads CASSSTTSGLSYNEQFF.

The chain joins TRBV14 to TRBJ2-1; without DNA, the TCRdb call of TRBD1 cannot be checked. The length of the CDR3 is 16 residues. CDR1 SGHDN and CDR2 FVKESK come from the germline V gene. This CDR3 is CASSPQGAERDNEQFF.

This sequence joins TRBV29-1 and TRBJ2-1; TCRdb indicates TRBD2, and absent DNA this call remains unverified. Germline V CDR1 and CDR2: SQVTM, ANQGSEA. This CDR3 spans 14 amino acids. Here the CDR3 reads CSAQGRRSRGEQFF.

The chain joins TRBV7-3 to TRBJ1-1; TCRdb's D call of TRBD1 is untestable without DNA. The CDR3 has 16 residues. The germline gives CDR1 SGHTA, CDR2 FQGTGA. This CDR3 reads CASSLWGQQGNTEAFF.

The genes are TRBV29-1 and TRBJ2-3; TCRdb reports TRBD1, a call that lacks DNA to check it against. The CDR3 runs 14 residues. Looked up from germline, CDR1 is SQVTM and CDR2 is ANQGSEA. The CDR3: CSVRGQDLADTQYF.

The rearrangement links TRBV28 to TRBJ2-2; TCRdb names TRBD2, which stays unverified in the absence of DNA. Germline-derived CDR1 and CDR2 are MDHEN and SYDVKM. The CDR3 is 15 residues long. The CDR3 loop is CASSFRVRASGELFF.

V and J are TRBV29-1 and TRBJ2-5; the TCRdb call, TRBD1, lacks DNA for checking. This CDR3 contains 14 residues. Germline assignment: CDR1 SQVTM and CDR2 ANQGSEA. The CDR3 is CSAGVAGFQETQYF.

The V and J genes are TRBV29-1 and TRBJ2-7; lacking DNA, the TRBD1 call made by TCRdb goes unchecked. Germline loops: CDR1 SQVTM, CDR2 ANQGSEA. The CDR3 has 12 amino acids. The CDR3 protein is CSVEGQANEQYF.

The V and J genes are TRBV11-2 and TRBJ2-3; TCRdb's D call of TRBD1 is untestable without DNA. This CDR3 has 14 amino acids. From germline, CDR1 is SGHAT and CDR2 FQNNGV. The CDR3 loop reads CASSLSRGTDTQYF.

Here the CDR3 reads CSAYGGPYNEQFF. This chain links TRBV29-1 with TRBJ2-1; the TCRdb call, TRBD1, lacks DNA for checking. Looked up from germline, CDR1 is SQVTM and CDR2 is ANQGSEA. The CDR3 runs to 13 residues.

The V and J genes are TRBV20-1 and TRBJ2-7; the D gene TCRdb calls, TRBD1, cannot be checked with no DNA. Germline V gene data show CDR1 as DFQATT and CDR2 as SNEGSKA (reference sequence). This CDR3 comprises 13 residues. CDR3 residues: CSTRSDREYEQYF.

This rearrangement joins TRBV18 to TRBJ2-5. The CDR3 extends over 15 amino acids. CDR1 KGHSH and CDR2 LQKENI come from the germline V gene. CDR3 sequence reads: CASSPPGSDLETQYF. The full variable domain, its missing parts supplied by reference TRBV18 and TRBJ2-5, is NAGVMQNPRHLVRRRGQEARLRCSPMKGHSHVYWYRQLPEEGLKFMVYLQKENIIDESGMPKERFSAEFPKEGPSILRIQQVVRGDSAAYFCASSPPGSDLETQYFGPGTRLLVL.